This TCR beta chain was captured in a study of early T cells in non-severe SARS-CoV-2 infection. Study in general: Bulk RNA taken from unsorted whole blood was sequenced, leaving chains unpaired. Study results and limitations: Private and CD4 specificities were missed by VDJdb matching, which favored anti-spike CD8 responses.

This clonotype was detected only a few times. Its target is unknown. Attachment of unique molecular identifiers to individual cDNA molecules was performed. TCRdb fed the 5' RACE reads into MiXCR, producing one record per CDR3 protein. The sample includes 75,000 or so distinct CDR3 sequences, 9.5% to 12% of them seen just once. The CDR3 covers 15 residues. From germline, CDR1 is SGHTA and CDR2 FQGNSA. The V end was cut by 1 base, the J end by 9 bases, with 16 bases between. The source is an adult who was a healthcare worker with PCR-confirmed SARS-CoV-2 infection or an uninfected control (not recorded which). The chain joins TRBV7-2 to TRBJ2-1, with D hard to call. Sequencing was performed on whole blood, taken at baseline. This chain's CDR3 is CASSLELRMSIEQFF. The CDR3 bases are TGTGCCAGCAGCTTAGAGTTGAGGATGTCTATTGAGCAGTTCTTC.